These 9 T cell receptor beta chains came from one sample sequenced in a study of CD8 T cells in ankylosing spondylitis. General observations from the study: A motif of fewer than ten highly homologous TCR beta variants was seen as apparently characteristic of ankylosing spondylitis blood.

Each CDR3 protein gets one entry after TCRdb re-called the 5' RACE reads with MiXCR. The sample yields 450,000 to 550,000 distinct CDR3 sequences, 5.3% seen once. What these receptors recognize is not known. Sample: blood, either unsorted or a sorted T cell fraction (not recorded which). The source is a male donor with ankylosing spondylitis.

The rearrangement uses TRBV4-3 and TRBJ1-5; TRBD1 matches at 7 bases. This CDR3 has 17 residues. Germline V gene data show CDR1 as LGHNA and CDR2 as YSLEER. Trimming at V came to 4 bases and at J to 10 bases, leaving 19 bases not matched to a gene. CDR3 loop: CASSLPRQGGLELPQHF. The CDR3 DNA is TGCGCCAGCAGCCTACCAAGACAGGGAGGTTTAGAACTACCCCAGCATTTT.

This clonotype occurred many times. This chain uses TRBV6-1 with TRBJ1-2; D may be TRBD1 (5 bases). V was shortened by 5 bases and J by 9 bases, with 16 bases between the two germline ends. Germline-derived CDR1 and CDR2 are MNHNS and SASEGT. This CDR3 spans 13 amino acids. The CDR3 DNA reads as TGTGCCAGCAGTCCGTTGGGGGGAGTCAGCTACACCTTC. As protein: CASSPLGGVSYTF.

In this sample, this clonotype turned up many times. The chain uses TRBV10-3 and TRBJ1-4; a weak D match, TRBD1 (5 bases). This CDR3 comprises 15 residues. Looked up from germline, CDR1 is ENHRY and CDR2 is SYGVKD. V lost 6 bases, J lost 7 bases, and 18 bases lay in between. CDR3 amino acids: CAISPDSGRGEKLFF. DNA for the CDR3: TGTGCCATCAGCCCAGACTCGGGACGGGGTGAAAAACTGTTTTTT.

This clonotype came up many times. The chain couples TRBV4-1 to TRBJ2-1; 8 nucleotides align to TRBD2. Germline CDR1 MGHRA, CDR2 YSYEKL. This CDR3 contains 16 residues. V was clipped by 1 base and J by 6 bases; unmatched bases: 8. DNA for the CDR3: TGCGCCAGCAGCCAAGGGACCGGGACTAGTGTCAATGAGCAGTTCTTC. This encodes CASSQGTGTSVNEQFF.

This clonotype was counted at least ten times. This chain connects TRBV27 to TRBJ1-2; 7 nucleotides align to TRBD1. The V segment lost 6 bases and the J segment 0 bases; nucleotides outside the gene matches: 4. The CDR3 has 14 residues. Germline lookup yields CDR1 MNHEY and CDR2 SMNVEV (reference sequence). CDR3 region: CASRAQGPNYGYTF. In nucleotides, the CDR3 is TGTGCCAGCAGGGCACAGGGGCCTAACTATGGCTACACCTTC.

This clonotype has at least ten counts. The gene calls are TRBV7-8 and TRBJ2-3; 11 nucleotides line up with TRBD2. The CDR3 covers 17 residues. V shed 7 bases and J 7 bases; nucleotides not matched to a gene: 16. Germline CDR1 reads SGHVS; CDR2 reads FQNEAQ. The CDR3 sequence is CASTLGVLAGGANTQYF. The CDR3 DNA reads as TGTGCCAGCACCCTCGGAGTGCTAGCGGGGGGAGCGAATACGCAGTATTTT.

This clonotype was counted many times. The V and J genes are TRBV9 and TRBJ1-2; 8 bases align to TRBD1. Germline CDR1 is SGDLS and CDR2 is YYNGEE. CDR3 size: 14 residues. V gave up 2 bases and J gave up 8 bases; unmatched junction bases: 8. CDR3 amino acids: CASSVAGQGGGYTF. CDR3 sequence (DNA): TGTGCCAGCAGCGTCGCTGGACAGGGAGGAGGCTACACCTTC.

This clonotype has just a few counts. The V call is TRBV2, the J call TRBJ2-1; D unclear. CDR1 is SNHLY, CDR2 FYNNEI, per germline. The CDR3 is 13 residues long. Between the trimmed V and J ends, which lost 3 bases and 6 bases, there was a span of 9 bases. CDR3 loop: CASSEIPANEQFF. The CDR3 nucleotides read TGTGCCAGCAGTGAGATCCCAGCCAATGAGCAGTTCTTC.

As for this clonotype: A single base separates this from a much larger clone, so it may be a read error. This chain links TRBV7-9 with TRBJ1-6; 10 bases line up with TRBD1. CDR3 length: 14 residues. V lost 4 bases, J lost 8 bases, and 2 bases stayed unmatched. Germline-derived CDR1 and CDR2 are SEHNR and FQNEAQ (reference sequence). CDR3 residues: CASSSGQGYSPLHF. DNA for the CDR3: TGTGCCAGCAGCTCGGGACAGGGGTATTCACCCCTCCACTTT.